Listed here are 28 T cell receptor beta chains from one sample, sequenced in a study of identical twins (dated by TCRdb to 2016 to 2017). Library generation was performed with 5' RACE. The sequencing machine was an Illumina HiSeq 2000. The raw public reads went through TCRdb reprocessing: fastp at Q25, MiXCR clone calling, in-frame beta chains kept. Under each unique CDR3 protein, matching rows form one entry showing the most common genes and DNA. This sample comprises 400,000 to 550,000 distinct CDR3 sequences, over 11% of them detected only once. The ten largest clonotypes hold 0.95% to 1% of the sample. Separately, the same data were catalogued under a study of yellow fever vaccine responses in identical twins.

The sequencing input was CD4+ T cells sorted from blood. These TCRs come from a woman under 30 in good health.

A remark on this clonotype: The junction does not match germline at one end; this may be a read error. Here the CDR3 reads CASSPGLASFYNEQFF. As DNA, the CDR3 is TGTGCTAGCAGCCCGGGACTAGCGTCTTTCTACAATGAGCAGTTCTTC. The rearrangement uses TRBV7-7 and TRBJ2-1; 10 bases fit TRBD2. Germline V gives CDR1 SSHAT, CDR2 FNYEAQ (reference sequence). This CDR3 region has 16 residues.

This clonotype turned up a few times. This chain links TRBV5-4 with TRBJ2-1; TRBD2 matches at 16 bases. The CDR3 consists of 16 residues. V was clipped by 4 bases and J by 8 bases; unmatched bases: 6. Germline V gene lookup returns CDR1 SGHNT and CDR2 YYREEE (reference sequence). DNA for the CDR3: TGTGCCAGCAGCGCCGGGACTAGCGGGAGGGTTGATGAGCAGTTCTTC. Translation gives CASSAGTSGRVDEQFF.

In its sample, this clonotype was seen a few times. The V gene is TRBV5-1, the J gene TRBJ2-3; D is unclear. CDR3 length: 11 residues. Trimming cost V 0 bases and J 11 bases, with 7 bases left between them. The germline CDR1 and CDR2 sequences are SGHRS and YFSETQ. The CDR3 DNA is TGCGCCAGCAGCTTGGTTTTAGGGCAGTATTTT. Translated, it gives CASSLVLGQYF.

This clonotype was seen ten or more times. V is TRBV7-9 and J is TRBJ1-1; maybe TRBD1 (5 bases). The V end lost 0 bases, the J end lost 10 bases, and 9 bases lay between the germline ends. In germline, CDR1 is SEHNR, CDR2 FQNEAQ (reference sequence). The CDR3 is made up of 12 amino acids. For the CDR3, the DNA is TGTGCCAGCAGCTTAGCACAGGCGGGAGCTTTCTTT. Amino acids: CASSLAQAGAFF.

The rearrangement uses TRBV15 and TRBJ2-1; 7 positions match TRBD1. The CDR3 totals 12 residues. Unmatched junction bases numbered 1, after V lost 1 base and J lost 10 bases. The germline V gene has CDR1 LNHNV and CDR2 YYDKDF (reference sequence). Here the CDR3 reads CATSRGQGEQFF. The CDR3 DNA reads TGTGCCACCAGCAGAGGACAGGGCGAGCAGTTCTTC.

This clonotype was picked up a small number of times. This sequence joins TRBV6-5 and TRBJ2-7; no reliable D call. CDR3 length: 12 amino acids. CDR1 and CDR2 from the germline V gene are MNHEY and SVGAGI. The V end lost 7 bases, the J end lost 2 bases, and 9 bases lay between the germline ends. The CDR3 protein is CASKDPAYEQYF. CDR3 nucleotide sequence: TGTGCCAGCAAGGACCCGGCCTACGAGCAGTACTTC.

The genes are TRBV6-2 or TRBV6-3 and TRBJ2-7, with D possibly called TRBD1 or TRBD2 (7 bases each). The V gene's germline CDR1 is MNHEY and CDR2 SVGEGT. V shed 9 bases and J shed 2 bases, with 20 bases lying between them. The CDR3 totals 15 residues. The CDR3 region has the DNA TGTGCCAGTATGCTTCGACAGGGAGGGGCCTACGAGCAGTACTTC. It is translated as CASMLRQGGAYEQYF.

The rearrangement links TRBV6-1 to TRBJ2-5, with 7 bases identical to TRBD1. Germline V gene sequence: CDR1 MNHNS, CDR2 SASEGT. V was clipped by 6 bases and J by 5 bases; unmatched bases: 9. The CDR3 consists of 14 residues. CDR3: CASRDRRTQETQYF. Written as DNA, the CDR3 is TGTGCCAGCAGGGACAGGAGAACACAGGAGACCCAGTACTTC.

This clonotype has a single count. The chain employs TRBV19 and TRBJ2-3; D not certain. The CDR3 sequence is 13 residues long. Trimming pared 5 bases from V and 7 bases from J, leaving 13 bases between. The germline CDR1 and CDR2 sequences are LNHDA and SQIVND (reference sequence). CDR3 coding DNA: TGTGCCAGTAGTCCGGCGACCTCGTATACGCAGTATTTT. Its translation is CASSPATSYTQYF.

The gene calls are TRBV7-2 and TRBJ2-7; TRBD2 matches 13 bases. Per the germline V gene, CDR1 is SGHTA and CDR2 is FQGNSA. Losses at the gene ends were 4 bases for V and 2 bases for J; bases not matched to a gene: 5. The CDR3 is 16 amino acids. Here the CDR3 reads CASSSGLAGRTYEQYF. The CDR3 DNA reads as TGTGCCAGCAGCTCGGGACTAGCGGGGAGAACCTACGAGCAGTACTTC.

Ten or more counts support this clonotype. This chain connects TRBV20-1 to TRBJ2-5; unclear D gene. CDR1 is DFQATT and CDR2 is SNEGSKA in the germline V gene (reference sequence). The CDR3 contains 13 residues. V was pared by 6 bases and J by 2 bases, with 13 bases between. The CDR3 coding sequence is TGCAGTGCGCAAACGAGCCTACAAGAGACCCAGTACTTC. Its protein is CSAQTSLQETQYF.

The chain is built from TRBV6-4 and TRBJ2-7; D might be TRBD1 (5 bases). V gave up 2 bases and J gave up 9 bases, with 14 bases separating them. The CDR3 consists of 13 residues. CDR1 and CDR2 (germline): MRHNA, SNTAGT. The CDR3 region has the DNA TGTGCCAGCAGTGACCGGGCAGGGATGGCGCAGTACTTC. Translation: CASSDRAGMAQYF.

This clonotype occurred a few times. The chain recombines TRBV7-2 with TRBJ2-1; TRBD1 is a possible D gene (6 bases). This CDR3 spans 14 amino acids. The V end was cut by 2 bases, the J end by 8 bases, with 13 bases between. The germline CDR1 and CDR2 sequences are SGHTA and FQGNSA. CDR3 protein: CASSLRGPGDEQFF. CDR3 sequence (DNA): TGTGCCAGCAGCTTAAGAGGGCCAGGGGATGAGCAGTTCTTC.

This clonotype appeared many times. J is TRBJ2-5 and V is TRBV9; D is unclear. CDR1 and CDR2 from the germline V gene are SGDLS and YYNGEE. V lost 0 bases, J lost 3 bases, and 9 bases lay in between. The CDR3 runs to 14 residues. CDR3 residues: CASSVGPVKETQYF. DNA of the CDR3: TGTGCCAGCAGCGTAGGTCCCGTAAAAGAGACCCAGTACTTC.

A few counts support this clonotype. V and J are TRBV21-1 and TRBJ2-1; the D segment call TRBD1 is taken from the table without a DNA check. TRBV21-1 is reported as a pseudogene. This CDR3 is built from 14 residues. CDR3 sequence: CASSKGGGYNEQFF. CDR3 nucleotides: TGTGCCAGCAGCAAAGGGGGGGGCTACAATGAGCAGTTCTTC.

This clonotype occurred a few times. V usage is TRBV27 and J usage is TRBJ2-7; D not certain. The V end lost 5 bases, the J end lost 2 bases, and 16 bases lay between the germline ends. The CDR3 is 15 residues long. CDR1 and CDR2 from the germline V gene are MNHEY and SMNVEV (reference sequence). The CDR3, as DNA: TGTGCCAGCAGTCCCTTCCCCCTTGGGACCTACGAGCAGTACTTC. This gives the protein CASSPFPLGTYEQYF.

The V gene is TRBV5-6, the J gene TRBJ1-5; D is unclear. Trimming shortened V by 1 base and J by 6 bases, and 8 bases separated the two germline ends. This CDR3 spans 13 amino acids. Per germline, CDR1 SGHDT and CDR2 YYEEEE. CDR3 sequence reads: CASSLLGSQPQHF. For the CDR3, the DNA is TGTGCCAGCAGCTTGTTGGGGAGTCAGCCCCAGCATTTT.

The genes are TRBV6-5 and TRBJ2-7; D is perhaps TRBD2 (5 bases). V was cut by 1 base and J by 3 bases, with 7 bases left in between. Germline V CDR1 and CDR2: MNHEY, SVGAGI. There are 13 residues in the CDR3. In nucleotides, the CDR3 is TGTGCCAGCAGTTACTACGGAGGCTACGAGCAGTACTTC. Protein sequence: CASSYYGGYEQYF.

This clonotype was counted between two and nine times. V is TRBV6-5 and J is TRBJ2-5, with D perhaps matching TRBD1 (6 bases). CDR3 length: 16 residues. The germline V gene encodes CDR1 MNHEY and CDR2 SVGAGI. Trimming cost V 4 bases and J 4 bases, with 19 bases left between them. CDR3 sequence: CASSFAGTTVVETQYF. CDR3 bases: TGTGCCAGCAGTTTCGCCGGGACAACGGTGGTAGAGACCCAGTACTTC.

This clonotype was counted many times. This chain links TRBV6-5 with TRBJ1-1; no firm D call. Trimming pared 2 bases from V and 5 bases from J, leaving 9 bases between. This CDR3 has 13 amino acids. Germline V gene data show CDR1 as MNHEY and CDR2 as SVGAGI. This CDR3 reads CASSYREKTEAFF. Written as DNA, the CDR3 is TGTGCCAGCAGTTACCGGGAGAAGACTGAAGCTTTCTTT.

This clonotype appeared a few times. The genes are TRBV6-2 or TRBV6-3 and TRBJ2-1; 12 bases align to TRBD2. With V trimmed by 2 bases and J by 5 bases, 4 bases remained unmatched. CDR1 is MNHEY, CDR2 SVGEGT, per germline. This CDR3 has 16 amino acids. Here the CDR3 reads CASSYTTSGGNNEQFF. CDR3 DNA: TGTGCCAGCAGTTACACGACTAGCGGGGGTAACAATGAGCAGTTCTTC.

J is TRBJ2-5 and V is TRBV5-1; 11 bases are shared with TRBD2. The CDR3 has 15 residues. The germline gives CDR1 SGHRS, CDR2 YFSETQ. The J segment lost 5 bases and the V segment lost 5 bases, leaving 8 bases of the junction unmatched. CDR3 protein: CASSIAGGPYETQYF. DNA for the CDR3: TGCGCCAGCAGTATAGCGGGAGGGCCCTACGAGACCCAGTACTTC.

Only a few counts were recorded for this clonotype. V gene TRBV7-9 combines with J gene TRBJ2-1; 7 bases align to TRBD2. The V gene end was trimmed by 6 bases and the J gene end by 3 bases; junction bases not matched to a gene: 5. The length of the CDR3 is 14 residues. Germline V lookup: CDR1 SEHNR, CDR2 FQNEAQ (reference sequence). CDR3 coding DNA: TGTGCCAGCAGGCCGGGGGGAGGCTACAATGAGCAGTTCTTC. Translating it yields CASRPGGGYNEQFF. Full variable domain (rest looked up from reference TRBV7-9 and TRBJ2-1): DTGVSQNPRHKITKRGQNVTFRCDPISEHNRLYWYRQTLGQGPEFLTYFQNEAQLEKSRLLSDRFSAERPKGSFSTLEIQRTEQGDSAMYLCASRPGGGYNEQFFGPGTRLTVL.

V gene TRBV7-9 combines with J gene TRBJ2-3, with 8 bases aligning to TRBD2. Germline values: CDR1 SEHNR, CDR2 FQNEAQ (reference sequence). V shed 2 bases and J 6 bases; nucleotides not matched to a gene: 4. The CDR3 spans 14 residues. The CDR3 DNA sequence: TGTGCCAGCAGCTTACAACTAGCGGCCGATACGCAGTATTTT. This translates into CASSLQLAADTQYF.

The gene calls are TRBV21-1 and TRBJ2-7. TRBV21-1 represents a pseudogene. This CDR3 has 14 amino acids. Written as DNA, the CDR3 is TGTGCCAGCAGCAAAGACAAGGCACCAGGCGAGCAGTACTTC. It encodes CASSKDKAPGEQYF.

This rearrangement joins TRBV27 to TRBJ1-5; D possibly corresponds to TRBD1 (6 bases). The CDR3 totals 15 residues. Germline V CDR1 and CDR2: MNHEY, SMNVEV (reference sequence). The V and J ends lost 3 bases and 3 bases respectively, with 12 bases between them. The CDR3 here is CASSFGRGNNQPQHF. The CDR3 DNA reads TGTGCCAGCAGTTTTGGCAGGGGCAACAATCAGCCCCAGCATTTT.

The CDR3 spells CASSLAGQANEQFF. In DNA, the CDR3 is TGTGCCAGCAGCTTAGCGGGACAGGCGAATGAGCAGTTCTTC. The chain links TRBV7-9 to TRBJ2-1; 8 nucleotides line up with TRBD1. The CDR3 sequence is 14 residues long. The ends lost 0 bases at V and 7 bases at J; junction bases unmatched: 2. The germline CDR1 and CDR2 sequences are SEHNR and FQNEAQ (reference sequence).

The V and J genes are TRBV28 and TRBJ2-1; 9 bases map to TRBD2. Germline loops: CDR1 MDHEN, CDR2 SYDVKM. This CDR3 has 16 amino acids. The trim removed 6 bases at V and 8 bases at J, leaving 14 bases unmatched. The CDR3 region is CASSLSGSLSWYEQFF. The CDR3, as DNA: TGTGCCAGCAGCCTTAGCGGGAGCCTTAGTTGGTATGAGCAGTTCTTC.